The 9 T cell receptor beta chains given below trace back to one sample, sequenced in a study of blood T cell repertoires in COVID-19. The data were produced by immunoSEQ multiplex PCR, yet TCRdb's version contains in-frame clones alone and is incomplete. The table shows roughly 140,000 clones, with about 88% occurring only once. The sample comprised peripheral blood. The receptors derive from a woman between 65 and 79 years old with acute or convalescent COVID-19.

CDR3: CSVVVYPPGELFF. The DNA of the CDR3 is TGCAGCGTTGTAGTCTATCCCCCCGGGGAGCTGTTTTTT. V is TRBV29-1 and J is TRBJ2-2; D ambiguous. Germline V gene lookup returns CDR1 SQVTM and CDR2 ANQGSEA. The CDR3 totals 13 residues. The V end was cut by 4 bases, the J end by 6 bases, with 12 bases between.

This chain uses TRBV24-1 with TRBJ2-1; 7 bases match TRBD2. The CDR3 extends over 15 amino acids. Germline loops: CDR1 KGHDR, CDR2 SFDVKD. The V and J ends lost 3 bases and 0 bases, in that order; junction bases with no gene match: 1. The CDR3: CATSDGGGSYNEQFF. The CDR3 nucleotides are TGTGCCACCAGTGATGGGGGGGGCTCCTACAATGAGCAGTTCTTC.

Only one count was recorded for this clone. V usage is TRBV27 and J usage is TRBJ1-5; no definite D call. From germline, CDR1 is MNHEY and CDR2 SMNVEV (reference sequence). Trimming removed 2 bases from V and 5 bases from J, with 10 bases in between. CDR3 length: 14 residues. The chain's CDR3 is CASSLRPRDQPQHF. In DNA form, the CDR3 reads TGTGCCAGCAGTTTACGGCCGAGGGATCAGCCCCAGCATTTT.

V is TRBV18 and J is TRBJ2-7; TRBD1 aligns across 7 bases. Germline CDR1 KGHSH, CDR2 LQKENI. The CDR3 consists of 13 residues. V shed 5 bases and J 5 bases; nucleotides not matched to a gene: 6. The CDR3 DNA reads as TGTGCCAGCTCAACCACAGGGGCCCACGAGCAGTACTTC. It yields the protein CASSTTGAHEQYF.

The rearrangement links TRBV11-2 to TRBJ1-2; D is uncertain. Per germline, CDR1 SGHAT and CDR2 FQNNGV. With 1 base removed from V and 2 bases from J, the gap between germline ends came to 8 bases. The CDR3 spans 14 residues. This CDR3 reads CASSLVRTNYGYTF. In nucleotides, the CDR3 is TGTGCCAGCAGCTTAGTTAGAACGAACTATGGCTACACCTTC.

The chain is built from TRBV28 and TRBJ1-5, with a tentative D call TRBD1 (6 bases). Trimming stripped 8 bases from V and 6 bases from J, with 20 bases between. The germline V gene encodes CDR1 MDHEN and CDR2 SYDVKM. The CDR3 is made up of 15 amino acids. DNA for the CDR3: TGTGCCAGCGCCGATTTGGGGGGCGGGGGTCAGCCCCAGCATTTT. Translating gives CASADLGGGGQPQHF. Together with reference TRBV28 and TRBJ1-5, the CDR3 gives the full variable domain: DVKVTQSSRYLVKRTGEKVFLECVQDMDHENMFWYRQDPGLGLRLIYFSYDVKMKEKGDIPEGYSVSREKKERFSLILESASTNQTSMYLCASADLGGGGQPQHFGDGTRLSIL.

This clone was counted a few times. The J gene is TRBJ2-1, the V gene TRBV9, with TRBD2 as a possible D gene (7 bases). Germline CDR1 SGDLS, CDR2 YYNGEE. The V and J ends lost 0 bases and 3 bases respectively, with 16 bases between them. The CDR3 has 17 residues. CDR3 DNA sequence: TGTGCCAGCAGCGTAGAGGGGCGGGGGCCGGTCTACAATGAGCAGTTCTTC. Its protein is CASSVEGRGPVYNEQFF.

The CDR3 region is CASSRDIAGRTGELFF. DNA for the CDR3: TGTGCCAGCAGCCGGGACATTGCGGGTCGCACCGGGGAGCTGTTTTTT. This chain joins TRBV5-6 and TRBJ2-2; D is perhaps TRBD1 (6 bases). This CDR3 comprises 16 residues. Germline V gene sequence: CDR1 SGHDT, CDR2 YYEEEE. Between the trimmed V and J ends, which lost 4 bases and 4 bases, there was a span of 17 bases.

V is TRBV6-2 or TRBV6-3 and J is TRBJ1-1; 8 nucleotides align to TRBD1. V lost 6 bases, J lost 3 bases, and 12 bases stayed unmatched. Germline assignment: CDR1 MNHEY and CDR2 SVGEGT. This CDR3 has 16 amino acids. In DNA form, the CDR3 reads TGTGCCAGCAGCCGACCCGGACAGGGTAGGCACACTGAAGCTTTCTTT. Its translation: CASSRPGQGRHTEAFF.